This T cell receptor (beta chain) was documented in a study of STAT5B mutations in CD4+ large granular lymphocyte leukemia. Study-level results: 8/27 top patient clones versus 2/35 control clones were TRBV06-family.

Comments on this clone: The antigen remains unidentified.

Looked up from germline, CDR1 is SSHAT and CDR2 is FNYEAQ (reference sequence). This CDR3 has 13 amino acids. The data were produced by immunoSEQ multiplex PCR, yet TCRdb's version contains in-frame clones alone and is incomplete. The table lists 30,000 to 40,000 clones, 88% of them singletons. This clonotype originated in a human donor in good health. This sequence joins TRBV7-7 and TRBJ2-2; the match to TRBD2 covers 7 bases. The sequenced sample was CD4+ T cells from blood buffy coats. CDR3 bases: TGTGCTAGTATGAGCGGGAATACCGGGGAGCTGTTTTTT. As protein: CASMSGNTGELFF.